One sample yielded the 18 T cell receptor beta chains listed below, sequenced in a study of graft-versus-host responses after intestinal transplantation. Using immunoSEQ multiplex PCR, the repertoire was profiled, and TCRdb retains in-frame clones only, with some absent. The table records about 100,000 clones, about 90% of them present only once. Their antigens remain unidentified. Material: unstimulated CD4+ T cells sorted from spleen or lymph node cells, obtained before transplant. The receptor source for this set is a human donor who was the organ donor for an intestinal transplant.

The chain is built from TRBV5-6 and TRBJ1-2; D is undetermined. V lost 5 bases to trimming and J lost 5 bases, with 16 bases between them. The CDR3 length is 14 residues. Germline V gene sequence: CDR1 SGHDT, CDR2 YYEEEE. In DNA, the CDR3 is TGTGCCAGCAGTGCCCCGGCTGGGAAGTATGGCTACACCTTC. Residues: CASSAPAGKYGYTF.

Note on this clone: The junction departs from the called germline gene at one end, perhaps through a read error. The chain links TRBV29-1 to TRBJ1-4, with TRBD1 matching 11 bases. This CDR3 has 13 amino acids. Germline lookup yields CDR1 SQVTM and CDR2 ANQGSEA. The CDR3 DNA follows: TGCAGCGTCGACCAGGAAGGGACAGGGGGTGTTAAATTT. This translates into CSVDQEGTGGVKF.

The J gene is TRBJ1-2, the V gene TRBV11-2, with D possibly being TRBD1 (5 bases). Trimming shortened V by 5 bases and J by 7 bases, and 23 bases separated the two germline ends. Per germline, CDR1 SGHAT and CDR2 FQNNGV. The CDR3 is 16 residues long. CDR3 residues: CASSRRNTGPGVGYTF. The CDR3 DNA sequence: TGTGCCAGCAGCCGAAGAAACACGGGGCCGGGGGTTGGCTACACCTTC.

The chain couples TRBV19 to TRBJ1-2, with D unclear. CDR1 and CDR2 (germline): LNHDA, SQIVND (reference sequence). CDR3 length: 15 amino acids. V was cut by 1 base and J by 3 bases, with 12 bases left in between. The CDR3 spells CASSIGPYEDYGYTF. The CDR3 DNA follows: TGTGCCAGTAGTATAGGACCCTATGAAGACTATGGCTACACCTTC.

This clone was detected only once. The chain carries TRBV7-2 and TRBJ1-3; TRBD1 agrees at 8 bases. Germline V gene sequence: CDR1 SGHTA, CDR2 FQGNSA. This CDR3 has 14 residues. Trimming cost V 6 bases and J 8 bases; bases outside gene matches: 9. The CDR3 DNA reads TGTGCCAGCAGTCCCACAGGGGGTCAGTACACCATATATTTT. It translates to CASSPTGGQYTIYF.

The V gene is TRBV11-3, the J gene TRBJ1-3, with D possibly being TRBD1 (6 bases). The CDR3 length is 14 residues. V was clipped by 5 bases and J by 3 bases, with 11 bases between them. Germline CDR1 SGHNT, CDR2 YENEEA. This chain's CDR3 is CASSKGERGNTIYF. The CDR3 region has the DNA TGTGCCAGCAGCAAGGGGGAGCGTGGAAACACCATATATTTT.

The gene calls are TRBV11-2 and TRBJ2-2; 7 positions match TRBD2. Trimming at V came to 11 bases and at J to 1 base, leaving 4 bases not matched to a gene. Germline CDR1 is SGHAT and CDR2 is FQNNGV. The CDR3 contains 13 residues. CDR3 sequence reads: CACGGQNTGELFF. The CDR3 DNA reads TGTGCCTGCGGGGGTCAGAACACCGGGGAGCTGTTTTTT.

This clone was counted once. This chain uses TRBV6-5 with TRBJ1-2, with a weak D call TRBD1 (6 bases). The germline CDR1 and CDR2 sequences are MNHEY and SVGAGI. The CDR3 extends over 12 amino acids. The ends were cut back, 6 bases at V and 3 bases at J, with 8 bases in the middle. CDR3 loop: CASRQGHYGYTF. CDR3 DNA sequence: TGTGCCAGCAGGCAGGGGCACTATGGCTACACCTTC.

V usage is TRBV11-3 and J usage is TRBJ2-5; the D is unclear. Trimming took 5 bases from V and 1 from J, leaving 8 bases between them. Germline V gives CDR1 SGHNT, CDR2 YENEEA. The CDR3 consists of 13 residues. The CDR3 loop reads CASSHALQETQYF. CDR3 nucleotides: TGTGCCAGCAGCCACGCCCTCCAAGAGACCCAGTACTTC.

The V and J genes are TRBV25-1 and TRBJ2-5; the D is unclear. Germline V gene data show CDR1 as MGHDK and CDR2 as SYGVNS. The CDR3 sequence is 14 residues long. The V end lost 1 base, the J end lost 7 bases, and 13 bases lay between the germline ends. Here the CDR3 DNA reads TGTGCCAGCAGTGAATCAAGGGTGGAAAGGACCCAGTACTTC. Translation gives CASSESRVERTQYF.

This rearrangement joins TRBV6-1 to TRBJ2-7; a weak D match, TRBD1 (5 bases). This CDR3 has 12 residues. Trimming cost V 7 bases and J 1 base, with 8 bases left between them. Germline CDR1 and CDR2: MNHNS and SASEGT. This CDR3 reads CASNSGSYEQYF. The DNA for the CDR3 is TGTGCCAGCAACTCAGGGTCCTACGAGCAGTACTTC.

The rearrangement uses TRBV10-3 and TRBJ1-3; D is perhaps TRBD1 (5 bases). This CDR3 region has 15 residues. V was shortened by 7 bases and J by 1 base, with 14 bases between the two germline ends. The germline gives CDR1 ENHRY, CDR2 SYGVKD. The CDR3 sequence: CAITDGAGSGNTIYF. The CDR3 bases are TGTGCCATCACTGATGGGGCAGGGTCTGGAAACACCATATATTTT.

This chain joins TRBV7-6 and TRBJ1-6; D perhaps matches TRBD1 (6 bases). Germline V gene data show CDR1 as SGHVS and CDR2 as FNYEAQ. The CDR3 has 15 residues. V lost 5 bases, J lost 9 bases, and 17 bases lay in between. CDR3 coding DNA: TGTGCCAGCAGCGATGTACAGGGATATGGTTCACCCCTCCACTTT. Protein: CASSDVQGYGSPLHF.

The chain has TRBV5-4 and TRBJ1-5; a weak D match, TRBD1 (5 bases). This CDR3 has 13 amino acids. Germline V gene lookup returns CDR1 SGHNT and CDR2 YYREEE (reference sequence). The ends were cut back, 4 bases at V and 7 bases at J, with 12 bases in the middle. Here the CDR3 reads CASSGGVGQPQHF. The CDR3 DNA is TGTGCCAGCAGCGGAGGGGTGGGCCAGCCCCAGCATTTT.

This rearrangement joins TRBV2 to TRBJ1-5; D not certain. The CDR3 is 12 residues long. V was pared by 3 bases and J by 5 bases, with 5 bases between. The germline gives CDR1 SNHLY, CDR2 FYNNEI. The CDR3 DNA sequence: TGTGCCAGCAGTGATTCGTATCAGCCCCAGCATTTT. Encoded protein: CASSDSYQPQHF.

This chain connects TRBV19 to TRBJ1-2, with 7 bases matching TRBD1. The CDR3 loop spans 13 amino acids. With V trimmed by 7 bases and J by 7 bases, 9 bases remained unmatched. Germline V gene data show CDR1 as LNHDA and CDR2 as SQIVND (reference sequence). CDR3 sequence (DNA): TGTGCCAGTACCCCGACAGGGTCGGGTGGCTACACCTTC. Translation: CASTPTGSGGYTF.

The CDR3 DNA is TGTGCCAGCTCACCCTCCGGGACGGCTTACGAGCAGTACTTC. Translated: CASSPSGTAYEQYF. J is TRBJ2-7 and V is TRBV18; D is perhaps TRBD1 or TRBD2 (5 bases each). CDR1 is KGHSH, CDR2 LQKENI, per germline. V lost 3 bases to trimming and J lost 4 bases, with 13 bases between them. This CDR3 region has 14 residues.

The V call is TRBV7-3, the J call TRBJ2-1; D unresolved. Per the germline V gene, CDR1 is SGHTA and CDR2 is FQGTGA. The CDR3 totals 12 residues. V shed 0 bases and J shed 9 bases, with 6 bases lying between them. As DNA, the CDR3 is TGTGCCAGCAGCTTAACGTCGGGTGAGCAGTTCTTC. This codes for CASSLTSGEQFF.